This is a list of T cell receptor beta chains from one sample in a study of T-cell memory formation after mild COVID-19. TCRdb ran MiXCR on the 5' RACE reads and lists one entry per CDR3 protein. Found here are fewer than 650,000 distinct CDR3 sequences, 15% to 20% of them singletons; the top ten hold about 7.4%. Sequencing was done on a sample of PBMCs or a T cell subset sorted from them (not recorded which). The receptors here all came from an adult woman who had mild COVID-19 (a few samples of this study predate the infection). Cell type and time point are not known. The CDR3 runs from the conserved cysteine through the conserved F or W. D genes are given only for firm matches. The listing skips clone size in some rows; elsewhere it reads once, few, many or a size class.

CASSAQGGTQYF	TGTGCCAGCAGCGCACAGGGGGGGACGCAGTATTTT	12	few	TRBV9	TRBJ2-3	.
CASSSTQGLQETQYF	TGTGCCAGCAGCTCGACACAGGGGCTCCAAGAGACCCAGTACTTC	15	few	TRBV7-9	TRBJ2-5	TRBD1
CASSPGGGTYNEQFF	TGTGCCAGCTCACCTGGGGGGGGGACCTACAATGAGCAGTTCTTC	15	few	TRBV18	TRBJ2-1	TRBD2
CASSHLPWREGYNEQFF	TGTGCCAGCAGCCATCTGCCCTGGCGGGAGGGATACAATGAGCAGTTCTTC	17	.	TRBV4-2	TRBJ2-1	TRBD2
CASSGNDRNTEAFF	TGTGCCAGCAGTGGAAATGACAGGAACACTGAAGCTTTCTTT	14	.	TRBV12-3/TRBV12-4	TRBJ1-1	.
CASTRDRGLTDTQYF	TGTGCCAGCACCCGGGACAGGGGGCTGACAGATACGCAGTATTTT	15	.	TRBV6-5	TRBJ2-3	TRBD1
CASSLWGQGDTGELFF	TGTGCCAGCAGCTTATGGGGACAGGGAGACACCGGGGAGCTGTTTTTT	16	few	TRBV7-3	TRBJ2-2	TRBD1
CASSQRGTTETQYF	TGTGCCAGCAGCCAGAGGGGGACAACAGAGACCCAGTACTTC	14	few	TRBV3-1	TRBJ2-5	.
CASSQWLTVDEQYF	TGTGCCAGCAGCCAATGGTTGACAGTTGACGAGCAGTACTTC	14	.	TRBV14	TRBJ2-7	.
CASRGQSHEAFF	TGTGCCAGCAGGGGACAGAGCCATGAAGCTTTCTTT	12	.	TRBV27	TRBJ1-1	TRBD1
CATSDPSGLAGNQNEQFF	TGTGCCACCAGTGATCCGAGCGGACTAGCGGGGAACCAGAATGAGCAGTTCTTC	18	few	TRBV24-1	TRBJ2-1	TRBD2
CASSLVLAGASYEQYF	TGTGCCAGCAGCTTGGTGCTAGCGGGGGCCTCCTACGAGCAGTACTTC	16	.	TRBV5-5	TRBJ2-7	TRBD2
CASSPRLLMNTEAFF	TGTGCCAGCAGCCCTCGGCTACTGATGAACACTGAAGCTTTCTTT	15	.	TRBV4-2	TRBJ1-1	.
CASSQDKRGNYGYTF	TGTGCCAGCAGCCAAGATAAAAGGGGCAACTATGGCTACACCTTC	15	.	TRBV4-2	TRBJ1-2	.
CASSLPTGKETQYF	TGTGCCAGCAGCTTACCAACTGGGAAAGAGACCCAGTACTTC	14	.	TRBV7-6	TRBJ2-5	.
CAGSRDSNTEAFF	TGTGCCGGCTCCCGGGACTCGAACACTGAAGCTTTCTTT	13	.	TRBV19	TRBJ1-1	.
CASSLMGGRLSTDTQYF	TGTGCCAGCAGCTTAATGGGCGGGAGACTTAGCACAGATACGCAGTATTTT	17	.	TRBV7-2	TRBJ2-3	TRBD2
CASSLDRGIGDEKLFF	TGCGCCAGCAGCTTGGACAGGGGGATTGGGGATGAAAAACTGTTTTTT	16	.	TRBV5-1	TRBJ1-4	TRBD1
CASSESGHSTDTQYF	TGTGCCAGCAGTGAAAGTGGACATAGCACAGATACGCAGTATTTT	15	few	TRBV2	TRBJ2-3	.
CASNSLNYGYTF	TGTGCCAGCAACAGTTTAAACTATGGCTACACCTTC	12	.	TRBV12-3/TRBV12-4	TRBJ1-2	.
CAIRDLGQGNSPLHF	TGTGCCATCAGAGACCTGGGACAGGGCAATTCACCCCTCCACTTT	15	.	TRBV10-3	TRBJ1-6	TRBD1
CASRPGTGAFTEAFF	TGTGCCAGCAGACCGGGGACAGGGGCATTCACTGAAGCTTTCTTT	15	.	TRBV7-8	TRBJ1-1	TRBD1
CASSYSPPPFQGKLSAGELFF	TGTGCCAGCAGTTACTCCCCGCCCCCGTTCCAAGGGAAGCTATCTGCCGGGGAGCTGTTTTTT	21	.	TRBV6-5	TRBJ2-2	.
CASSLPTSRGSGNTIYF	TGTGCCAGCAGCCTACCCACCTCCCGTGGATCTGGAAACACCATATATTTT	17	once	TRBV7-3	TRBJ1-3	.
CASSLFAGVSDGDSGYGYTF	TGTGCCAGCAGCTTATTTGCGGGGGTTTCTGATGGGGACAGCGGCTATGGCTACACCTTC	20	.	TRBV7-2	TRBJ1-2	TRBD1
CSARARNTEAFF	TGCAGTGCTAGAGCTCGAAACACTGAAGCTTTCTTT	12	.	TRBV20-1	TRBJ1-1	.
CSDRGGVTDTQYF	TGCAGCGACCGTGGGGGGGTCACAGATACGCAGTATTTT	13	few	TRBV20-1	TRBJ2-3	TRBD2
CASNPGTPLPPEEETQYF	TGTGCCAGCAACCCCGGGACCCCCCTCCCCCCGGAGGAGGAGACCCAGTACTTC	18	.	TRBV12-3/TRBV12-4	TRBJ2-5	.
CASSSGTGQAKNIQYF	TGTGCCAGTAGTAGTGGGACAGGCCAAGCCAAAAACATTCAGTACTTC	16	.	TRBV19	TRBJ2-4	TRBD1
CASTGGRWGTDTQYF	TGTGCCAGCACCGGAGGACGGTGGGGAACAGATACGCAGTATTTT	15	few	TRBV6-5	TRBJ2-3	.
CAWSVIGWF	TGTGCCTGGAGTGTAATTGGCTGGTTC	9	few	TRBV30	TRBJ2-7	.
CASSVAGYYNEQFF	TGTGCCAGCAGCGTAGCTGGCTACTACAATGAGCAGTTCTTC	14	few	TRBV9	TRBJ2-1	.
CASSPGFGEQFF	TGTGCCAGCAGTCCAGGCTTCGGTGAGCAGTTCTTC	12	.	TRBV12-3/TRBV12-4	TRBJ2-1	.
CASSEDRGDWTQYF	TGTGCCAGCAGTGAAGACAGGGGAGACTGGACCCAGTACTTC	14	few	TRBV12-3/TRBV12-4	TRBJ2-5	TRBD1
CASALAAIGEQFF	TGCGCCAGCGCTTTAGCGGCCATAGGCGAGCAGTTCTTC	13	.	TRBV10-1	TRBJ2-1	.
CASSFSGTSGSIDTQYF	TGTGCCAGCAGTTTCTCAGGGACTAGCGGGAGTATAGATACGCAGTATTTT	17	.	TRBV12-3/TRBV12-4	TRBJ2-3	TRBD2
CSVEDLIGLPTDTQYF	TGCAGCGTTGAAGATCTTATTGGTCTCCCCACAGATACGCAGTATTTT	16	.	TRBV29-1	TRBJ2-3	.
CASSPLLGGGRNEQFF	TGTGCCAGCAGTCCGCTTTTGGGGGGGGGCCGCAATGAGCAGTTCTTC	16	.	TRBV12-3/TRBV12-4	TRBJ2-1	.
CASSYQRDKNTDTQYF	TGTGCCAGCAGTTACCAGCGGGACAAAAACACAGATACGCAGTATTTT	16	.	TRBV6-2/TRBV6-3	TRBJ2-3	.
CASSDRSSGSNEQFF	TGTGCCAGCAGTGATAGGTCTAGCGGAAGCAATGAGCAGTTCTTC	15	few	TRBV6-4	TRBJ2-1	TRBD2
CASSRLGTSSNEQFF	TGTGCTAGCAGCAGACTCGGGACTAGCAGCAATGAGCAGTTCTTC	15	few	TRBV7-7	TRBJ2-1	TRBD2
CSVDSGQGLPGELFF	TGCAGCGTTGACTCGGGACAGGGTCTCCCCGGGGAGCTGTTTTTT	15	.	TRBV29-1	TRBJ2-2	TRBD1
CASSQDWAKWADTQYF	TGTGCCAGCAGCCAAGATTGGGCGAAGTGGGCAGATACGCAGTATTTT	16	.	TRBV14	TRBJ2-3	.
CASTETEASGNTIYF	TGTGCCAGCACCGAGACAGAGGCCTCTGGAAACACCATATATTTT	15	.	TRBV12-3/TRBV12-4	TRBJ1-3	.
CASSFLGEETQYF	TGTGCCAGCAGTTTTCTTGGGGAAGAGACCCAGTACTTC	13	few	TRBV6-2/TRBV6-3	TRBJ2-5	.
CASSQPGTGVYEQYF	TGCGCCAGCAGCCAGCCCGGGACAGGGGTGTACGAGCAGTACTTC	15	.	TRBV4-3	TRBJ2-7	TRBD1
CAISATTGDPTDTQYF	TGTGCCATCAGTGCCACGACAGGGGATCCCACAGATACGCAGTATTTT	16	few	TRBV10-3	TRBJ2-3	TRBD1
CASSLYRGADLTDTQYF	TGTGCCAGCAGTTTATATCGGGGGGCTGACCTCACAGATACGCAGTATTTT	17	many	TRBV12-3/TRBV12-4	TRBJ2-3	.
CASTASSDSYEQYF	TGTGCCAGCACTGCCAGCAGCGACTCCTACGAGCAGTACTTC	14	.	TRBV2	TRBJ2-7	.
CASSFTVGSTEAFF	TGTGCCAGCAGTTTTACCGTTGGGAGCACTGAAGCTTTCTTT	14	few	TRBV6-5	TRBJ1-1	.
CASSQEARGGGYNEQFF	TGTGCCAGCAGCCAAGAGGCCCGAGGGGGGGGTTACAATGAGCAGTTCTTC	17	few	TRBV4-2	TRBJ2-1	.
CASRTISIETQYF	TGTGCCAGCAGAACTATCTCGATTGAGACCCAGTACTTC	13	few	TRBV12-3/TRBV12-4	TRBJ2-5	.
CASSQGEGLGDTEAFF	TGTGCCAGCAGCCAAGGGGAAGGGCTGGGAGACACTGAAGCTTTCTTT	16	few	TRBV3-1	TRBJ1-1	.
CASKQAEWNEQFF	TGTGCCAGCAAACAAGCCGAGTGGAATGAGCAGTTCTTC	13	few	TRBV12-3/TRBV12-4	TRBJ2-1	.
CASSRTNTGELFF	TGTGCCAGCAGTCGCACGAACACCGGGGAGCTGTTTTTT	13	many	TRBV11-2	TRBJ2-2	.